This T cell receptor (beta chain) was recorded in a study of blood T cell repertoires in COVID-19. Study summary: T cells, B-cell-depleted T cells, or PBMCs provided the cDNA or gDNA that served as material.

Measured with immunoSEQ multiplex PCR; TCRdb has only the in-frame clones, and not every one. The profile shows roughly 96,000 clones, roughly 80% of them singletons. This clone appeared a single time. Germline V gene sequence: CDR1 SGHVS, CDR2 FQNEAQ. V lost 1 base, J lost 7 bases, and 14 bases lay in between. The CDR3 length is 15 residues. The TCR was taken from a man of 80 years or more with acute or convalescent COVID-19. The sequenced sample was peripheral blood. This sequence joins TRBV7-8 and TRBJ1-5, with D possibly being TRBD1 (5 bases). CDR3 protein: CASSLDGTLGQPQHF. CDR3 bases: TGTGCCAGCAGCTTAGATGGGACTCTAGGGCAGCCCCAGCATTTT.